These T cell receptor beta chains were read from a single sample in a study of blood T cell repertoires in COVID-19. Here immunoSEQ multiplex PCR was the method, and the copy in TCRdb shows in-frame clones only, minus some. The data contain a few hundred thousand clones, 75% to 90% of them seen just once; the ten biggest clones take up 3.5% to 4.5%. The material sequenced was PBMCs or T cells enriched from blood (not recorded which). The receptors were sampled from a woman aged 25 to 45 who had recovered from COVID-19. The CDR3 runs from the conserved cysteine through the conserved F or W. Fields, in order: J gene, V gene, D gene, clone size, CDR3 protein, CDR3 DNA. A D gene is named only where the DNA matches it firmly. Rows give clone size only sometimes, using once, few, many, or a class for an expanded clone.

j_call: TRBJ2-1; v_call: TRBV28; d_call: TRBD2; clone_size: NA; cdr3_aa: CASSFPSGRNEQFF; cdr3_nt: TGTGCCAGCAGTTTCCCTAGCGGGAGGAATGAGCAGTTCTTC
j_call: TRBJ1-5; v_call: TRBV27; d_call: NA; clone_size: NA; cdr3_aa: CASSLSGRVEWQPQHF; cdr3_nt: TGTGCCAGCAGTTTGTCAGGCAGGGTGGAATGGCAGCCCCAGCATTTT
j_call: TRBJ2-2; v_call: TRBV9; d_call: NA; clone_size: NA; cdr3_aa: CASSERTADTGELFF; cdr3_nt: TGTGCCAGCAGCGAACGGACAGCTGACACCGGGGAGCTGTTTTTT
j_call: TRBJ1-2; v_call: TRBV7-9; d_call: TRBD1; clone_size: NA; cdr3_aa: CASSPSGQGNYGYTF; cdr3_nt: TGTGCCAGCAGTCCGTCGGGACAGGGGAACTATGGCTACACCTTC
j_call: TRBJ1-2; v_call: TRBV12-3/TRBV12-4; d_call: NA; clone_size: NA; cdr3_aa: CASSLGGPQGYTF; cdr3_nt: TGTGCCAGCAGTTTAGGGGGCCCCCAAGGCTACACCTTC
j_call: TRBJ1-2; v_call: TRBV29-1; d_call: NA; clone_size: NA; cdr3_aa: CSITQGTGYTF; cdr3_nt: TGCAGCATTACGCAGGGTACGGGCTACACCTTC
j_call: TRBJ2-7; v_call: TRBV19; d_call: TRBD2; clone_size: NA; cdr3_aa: CASSMTLAGYYEQYF; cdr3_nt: TGTGCCAGTAGTATGACCCTAGCGGGATACTACGAGCAGTACTTC
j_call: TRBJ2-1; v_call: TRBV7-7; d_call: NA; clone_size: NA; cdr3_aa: CASSLDGRGNEQFF; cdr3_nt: TGTGCTAGCAGCTTAGACGGGAGAGGCAATGAGCAGTTCTTC
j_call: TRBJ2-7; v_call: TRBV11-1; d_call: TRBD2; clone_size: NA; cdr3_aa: CASSPAGGASYEQYF; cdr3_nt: TGTGCCAGCAGCCCCGCGGGGGGCGCTTCCTACGAGCAGTACTTC
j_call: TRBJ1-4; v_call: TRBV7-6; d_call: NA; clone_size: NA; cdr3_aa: CASSLSRQGYEKLFF; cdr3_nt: TGTGCCAGCAGCTTATCCCGCCAGGGCTATGAAAAACTGTTTTTT
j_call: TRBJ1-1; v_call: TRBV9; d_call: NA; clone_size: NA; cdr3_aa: CASSAHRPDRRNTEAFF; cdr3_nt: TGTGCCAGCAGCGCACATAGACCGGACAGACGGAACACTGAAGCTTTCTTT
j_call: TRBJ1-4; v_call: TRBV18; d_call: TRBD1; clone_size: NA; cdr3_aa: CASSPRQGQANEKLFF; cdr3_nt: TGTGCCAGCTCACCACGACAGGGGCAAGCTAATGAAAAACTGTTTTTT
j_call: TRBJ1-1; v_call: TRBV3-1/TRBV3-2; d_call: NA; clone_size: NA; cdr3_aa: CASSQATYRDITEAFF; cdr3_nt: TGTGCCAGCAGCCAAGCTACCTACCGGGATATCACTGAAGCTTTCTTT
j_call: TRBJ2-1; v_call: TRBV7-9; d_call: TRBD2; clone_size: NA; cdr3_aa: CASSGTSGRTNEQFF; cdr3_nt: TGTGCCAGCAGCGGAACTAGCGGGAGAACCAATGAGCAGTTCTTC
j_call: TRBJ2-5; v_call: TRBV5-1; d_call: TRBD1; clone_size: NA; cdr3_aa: CASSIGDTGARVAQYF; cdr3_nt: TGCGCCAGCAGCATAGGAGACACAGGGGCCAGGGTGGCCCAGTACTTC
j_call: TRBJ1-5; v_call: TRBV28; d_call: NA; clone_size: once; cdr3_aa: CASSITGFHTPQHF; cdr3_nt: TGTGCCAGCAGTATCACAGGATTTCATACGCCCCAGCATTTT
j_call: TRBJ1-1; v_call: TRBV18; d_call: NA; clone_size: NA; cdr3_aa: CASSPPGLGMNTEAFF; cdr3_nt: TGTGCCAGCTCACCACCGGGACTGGGGATGAACACTGAAGCTTTCTTT
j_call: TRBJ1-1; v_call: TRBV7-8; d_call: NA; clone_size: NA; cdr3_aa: CASLHRVNTEAFF; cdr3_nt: TGTGCCAGTTTGCACAGGGTGAACACTGAAGCTTTCTTT
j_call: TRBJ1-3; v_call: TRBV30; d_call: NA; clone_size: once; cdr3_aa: CAWSLFSGNTIYF; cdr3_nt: TGTGCCTGGAGTCTTTTCTCTGGAAACACCATATATTTT
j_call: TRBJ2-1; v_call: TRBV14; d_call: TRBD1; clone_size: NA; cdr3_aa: CASSRQGLGPLGNEQFF; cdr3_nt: TGTGCCAGCAGCCGACAGGGTTTGGGGCCGTTGGGCAATGAGCAGTTCTTC
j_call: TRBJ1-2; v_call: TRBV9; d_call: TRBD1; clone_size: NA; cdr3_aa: CASSPKDRPVGGYTF; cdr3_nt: TGTGCCAGCAGCCCTAAGGACAGGCCCGTTGGGGGCTACACCTTC
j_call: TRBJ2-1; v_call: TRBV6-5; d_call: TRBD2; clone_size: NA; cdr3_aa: CASSGLAAYNEQFF; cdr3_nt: TGTGCCAGCTCAGGACTAGCGGCTTACAATGAGCAGTTCTTC
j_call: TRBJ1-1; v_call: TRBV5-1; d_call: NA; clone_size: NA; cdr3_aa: CASSADRNTEAFF; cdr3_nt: TGCGCCAGCAGCGCGGACAGGAACACTGAAGCTTTCTTT
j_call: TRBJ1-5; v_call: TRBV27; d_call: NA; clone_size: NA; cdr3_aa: CASSLSLGLPQHF; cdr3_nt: TGTGCCAGCAGTTTATCCCTCGGGTTGCCCCAGCATTTT